This T cell receptor beta chain was recovered during a study of CD8 T cells in ankylosing spondylitis. Study-level results: In ankylosing spondylitis blood, a motif of seven to nine highly homologous TCR beta variants appeared characteristic. Significant enrichment of disease-linked clones was reportedly seen in matched ankylosing spondylitis synovial fluid.

TCRdb called the 5' RACE reads again in MiXCR, with one record for every CDR3 protein. The repertoire includes approximately 250,000 distinct CDR3 sequences, over 9.5% of them detected once, and less than 3% sits in the top ten. Germline values: CDR1 SGHDT, CDR2 YYEEEE. The ends were cut back, 4 bases at V and 4 bases at J, with 20 bases in the middle. The CDR3 totals 16 residues. In its sample, this clonotype was seen many times. Its antigen remains unknown. The chain uses TRBV5-6 and TRBJ1-1; possible D gene TRBD1, 5 bases. The origin of this receptor is a male donor with ankylosing spondylitis or in good health (not recorded which). Sequencing was done on a sample of blood, either unsorted or a sorted T cell fraction (not recorded which). The CDR3 DNA follows: TGTGCCAGCAGCCCCCGAGGGCAGGGCTGGCGCACTGAAGCTTTCTTT. This translates into CASSPRGQGWRTEAFF.